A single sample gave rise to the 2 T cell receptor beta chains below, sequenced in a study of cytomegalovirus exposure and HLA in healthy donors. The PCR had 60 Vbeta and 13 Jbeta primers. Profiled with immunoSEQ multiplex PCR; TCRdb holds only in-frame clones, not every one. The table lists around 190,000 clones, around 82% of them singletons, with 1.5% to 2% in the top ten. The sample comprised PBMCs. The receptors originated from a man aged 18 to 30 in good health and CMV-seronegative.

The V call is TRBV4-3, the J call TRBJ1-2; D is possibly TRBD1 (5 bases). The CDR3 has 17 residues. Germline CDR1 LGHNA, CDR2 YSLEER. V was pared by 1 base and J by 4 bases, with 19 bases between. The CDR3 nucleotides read TGCGCCAGCAGCCAAGTTCAGGGCTCAATCGACGCCTATGGCTACACCTTC. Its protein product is CASSQVQGSIDAYGYTF.

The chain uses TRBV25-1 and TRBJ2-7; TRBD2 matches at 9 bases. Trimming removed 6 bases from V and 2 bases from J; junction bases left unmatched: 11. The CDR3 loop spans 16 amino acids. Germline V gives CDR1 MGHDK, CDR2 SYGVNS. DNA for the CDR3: TGTGCCAGCAGGGACCAAGCGGGAGGCTACGCCTACGAGCAGTACTTC. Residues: CASRDQAGGYAYEQYF.